The 14 T cell receptor beta chains in this list originate from one sample, sequenced in a study of response to subunit inactivated influenza vaccine. TCRdb redid the calling of the RT-PCR reads with MiXCR, one entry per CDR3 protein. Here the sample spans hundreds of thousands of distinct CDR3 sequences, 15% to 19% being singletons. Sequenced material: PBMCs from blood, taken 11 to 12 days after vaccination. The source is a man in his fifties who received an inactivated influenza vaccine.

Many counts were recorded for this clonotype. As DNA, the CDR3 is TGTGCCAGCAGGGAACGGACTAGGACAGATACGCAGTATTTT. This codes for CASRERTRTDTQYF. This sequence joins TRBV6-1 and TRBJ2-3; 7 positions match TRBD2. With 6 bases clipped from V and 3 bases from J, the junction kept 6 bases outside the gene matches. The CDR3 extends over 14 amino acids. In germline, CDR1 is MNHNS, CDR2 SASEGT.

This clonotype was found a few times. The chain has TRBV6-1 and TRBJ1-4; 7 bases agree with TRBD1. Trimming cost V 6 bases and J 5 bases; bases outside gene matches: 6. Per germline, CDR1 MNHNS and CDR2 SASEGT. The CDR3 has 14 residues. The CDR3 DNA follows: TGTGCCAGCAGGCCACTGACAGGGAATGAAAAACTGTTTTTT. Its protein is CASRPLTGNEKLFF.

The V gene is TRBV15, the J gene TRBJ1-5; D ambiguous. CDR3 length: 14 amino acids. Looked up from germline, CDR1 is LNHNV and CDR2 is YYDKDF (reference sequence). The V and J ends lost 0 bases and 4 bases respectively, with 7 bases between them. The CDR3 reads CATSREGSNQPQHF. The CDR3 DNA follows: TGTGCCACCAGCAGAGAAGGCTCAAATCAGCCCCAGCATTTT. The variable domain in full, with the rest retrieved from reference TRBV15 and TRBJ1-5, is DAMVIQNPRYQVTQFGKPVTLSCSQTLNHNVMYWYQQKSSQAPKLLFHYYDKDFNNEADTPDNFQSRRPNTSFCFLDIRSPGLGDTAMYLCATSREGSNQPQHFGDGTRLSIL.

This clonotype was seen ten or more times. The chain recombines TRBV28 with TRBJ2-3; D unclear. The CDR3 covers 15 residues. Germline V gives CDR1 MDHEN, CDR2 SYDVKM. Trimming left V 6 bases short and J 2 bases short, with 15 bases between. CDR3 in amino acids: CASSTRISATDTQYF. The CDR3 DNA is TGTGCCAGCAGCACACGGATCAGTGCCACAGATACGCAGTATTTT.

The chain uses TRBV15 and TRBJ2-7; 9 nucleotides align to TRBD1. CDR3 length equals 17 residues. The germline gives CDR1 LNHNV, CDR2 YYDKDF (reference sequence). V was clipped by 8 bases and J by 7 bases; unmatched bases: 21. CDR3 coding DNA: TGTGCCACCGCCAAGAGAGCTGGACAGGGGCGACGGTTAGAGCAGTACTTC. Its protein is CATAKRAGQGRRLEQYF.

The sample holds a few counts of this clonotype. The chain joins TRBV9 to TRBJ2-7; tentatively, D is TRBD1 (5 bases). The germline V gene encodes CDR1 SGDLS and CDR2 YYNGEE. The CDR3 length is 14 residues. The germline V and J ends were trimmed by 3 bases and 6 bases, with 16 bases remaining between them. The CDR3 DNA follows: TGTGCCAGCAGCGGCTCAGGGTCTTCTGGCGAGCAGTACTTC. Translation: CASSGSGSSGEQYF.

There are a few counts of this clonotype. V gene TRBV3-1 combines with J gene TRBJ1-5, with 9 bases aligning to TRBD1. V shed 4 bases and J 1 base; nucleotides not matched to a gene: 5. CDR1 is LGHDT, CDR2 YNNKEL, per germline (reference sequence). The CDR3 has 16 residues. The CDR3 DNA sequence: TGTGCCAGCAGCCCTGGGACAGGGTGGAGCAATCAGCCCCAGCATTTT. Translated, it gives CASSPGTGWSNQPQHF.

The chain carries TRBV3-1 and TRBJ2-7; 15 positions match TRBD2. This CDR3 has 17 amino acids. From germline, CDR1 is LGHDT and CDR2 YNNKEL (reference sequence). V lost 3 bases and J lost 2; bases outside the gene matches: 5. CDR3 protein: CASSHPGTSGRTYEQYF. The DNA for the CDR3 is TGTGCCAGCAGCCACCCCGGGACTAGCGGGAGGACCTACGAGCAGTACTTC.

This clonotype was recorded at least ten times. The rearrangement links TRBV10-3 to TRBJ2-7, with D perhaps matching TRBD2 (5 bases). The germline V and J ends were trimmed by 10 bases and 0 bases, with 10 bases remaining between them. Germline V gene lookup returns CDR1 ENHRY and CDR2 SYGVKD. CDR3 size: 12 residues. CDR3 region: CATRGSSYEQYF. CDR3 DNA: TGTGCCACCAGAGGGTCCTCCTACGAGCAGTACTTC.

The J gene is TRBJ2-1, the V gene TRBV10-3; D not resolved. The V end lost 3 bases, the J end lost 2 bases, and 11 bases lay between the germline ends. This CDR3 has 15 amino acids. Germline V gene sequence: CDR1 ENHRY, CDR2 SYGVKD. The chain's CDR3 is CAISEPGNPYNEQFF. The CDR3 DNA sequence: TGTGCCATCAGTGAACCCGGTAACCCCTACAATGAGCAGTTCTTC.

The genes are TRBV7-2 and TRBJ2-7; D not certain. The V end lost 4 bases, the J end lost 3 bases, and 10 bases lay between the germline ends. The CDR3 runs 13 residues. In germline, CDR1 is SGHTA, CDR2 FQGNSA. The chain's CDR3 is CASSSERYYEQYF. CDR3 nucleotides: TGTGCCAGCAGCTCTGAGAGATACTACGAGCAGTACTTC. The full variable domain, in which reference TRBV7-2 and TRBJ2-7 provide the parts outside the CDR3, is GAGVSQSPSNKVTEKGKDVELRCDPISGHTALYWYRQSLGQGLEFLIYFQGNSAPDKSGLPSDRFSAERTGGSVSTLTIQRTQQEDSAVYLCASSSERYYEQYFGPGTRLTVT.

This clonotype was seen many times. The rearrangement links TRBV12-3 or TRBV12-4 to TRBJ1-1; D is perhaps TRBD1 (5 bases). This CDR3 is 14 amino acids long. The ends were cut back, 5 bases at V and 5 bases at J, with 15 bases in the middle. The CDR3 reads CASSRRQMGTEAFF. DNA for the CDR3: TGTGCCAGCAGTCGGAGACAGATGGGGACTGAAGCTTTCTTT.

This clonotype showed up just a few times. The chain is built from TRBV7-2 and TRBJ2-6, with TRBD1 identical over 7 bases. CDR1 and CDR2 (germline): SGHTA, FQGNSA. V lost 6 bases and J lost 1; bases outside the gene matches: 9. The CDR3 has 17 residues. The CDR3 DNA sequence: TGTGCCAGCAGGCCCGGGACAGCAAGATCTGGGGCCAACGTCCTGACTTTC. Translation gives CASRPGTARSGANVLTF.

This clonotype was seen at least ten times. CDR3 loop: CATSDPRQGHRRETQYF. Here the CDR3 DNA reads TGTGCCACCAGTGACCCGAGACAGGGTCATCGGCGAGAGACCCAGTACTTC. The J gene is TRBJ2-5, the V gene TRBV24-1; TRBD1 matches at 7 bases. This CDR3 comprises 17 residues. CDR1 is KGHDR, CDR2 SFDVKD, per germline. The V gene end was trimmed by 4 bases and the J gene end by 4 bases; junction bases not matched to a gene: 14.